This T cell receptor beta chain was sequenced in a study of CD8 T cells in ankylosing spondylitis (dated by TCRdb to the late 2010s). Regarding the research as a whole: T cell receptor beta repertoires were profiled in healthy donors and ankylosing spondylitis patients so that disease-linked TCR variants could be found. The whole study cohort included 85 to 120 healthy donors and about two dozen ankylosing spondylitis patients. Samples of peripheral blood were taken, and for ankylosing spondylitis patients, synovial fluid was collected as well.

This clonotype showed up many times. Its target antigen remains unknown. Per-base quality was not reported, and no clone a single base away is much larger than it. V is trimmed back by 0 bases and J by 2 bases, and the junction contains 11 bases that no gene match accounts for. In the germline V gene (reference sequence), CDR1 corresponds to DFQATT and CDR2 to SNEGSKA. Measured from the cysteine to the phenylalanine, the CDR3 is 20 residues long. The CDR3 DNA has 60 bases and is translated from base 1. TCRdb lists the instrument as Illumina HiSeq 2500. Quantitative 5'-RACE with molecular barcodes was used to prepare TCR beta libraries. The published analysis was carried out like this. A new computational method, built on a probabilistic model of VDJ rearrangement, was used to identify disease-linked TCR variants. The public sequencing data were trimmed at Q25 with fastp and processed into clonotypes with MiXCR by TCRdb, which kept only in-frame beta chains. Merged by CDR3 protein, the rows form single entries marked with the most common genes and DNA. Clone size and V and J calls follow TCRdb, not the original study. The sample yields around 330,000 distinct CDR3 sequences; roughly 11% were counted once. Together, the top ten hold more than 7% of the sample.

On the study overall, not on this receptor specifically: The disease-linked clones were reported to be significantly enriched in matched synovial fluid samples from ankylosing spondylitis patients. Some of the motif variants had been reported before in the synovial fluid and blood of reactive arthritis patients, a finding that suggests common disease-initiation mechanisms. The disease-linked clones had a CD8+ phenotype and were found at relatively low frequencies in peripheral blood. A TCR beta motif of about 8 highly homologous amino acid variants appeared characteristic of blood from ankylosing spondylitis patients.

The sequenced sample was blood, either unsorted or a sorted T cell fraction (not recorded which). The sequence came from a female donor with ankylosing spondylitis or in good health (not recorded which). The chain is made from TRBV20-1 and TRBJ2-1; 15 nucleotides in the junction match TRBD2. The CDR3 region reads CSARELWGTSGRKAYNEQFF. The nucleotide sequence is TGCAGTGCTAGAGAACTATGGGGGACTAGCGGGAGGAAGGCCTACAATGAGCAGTTCTTC.